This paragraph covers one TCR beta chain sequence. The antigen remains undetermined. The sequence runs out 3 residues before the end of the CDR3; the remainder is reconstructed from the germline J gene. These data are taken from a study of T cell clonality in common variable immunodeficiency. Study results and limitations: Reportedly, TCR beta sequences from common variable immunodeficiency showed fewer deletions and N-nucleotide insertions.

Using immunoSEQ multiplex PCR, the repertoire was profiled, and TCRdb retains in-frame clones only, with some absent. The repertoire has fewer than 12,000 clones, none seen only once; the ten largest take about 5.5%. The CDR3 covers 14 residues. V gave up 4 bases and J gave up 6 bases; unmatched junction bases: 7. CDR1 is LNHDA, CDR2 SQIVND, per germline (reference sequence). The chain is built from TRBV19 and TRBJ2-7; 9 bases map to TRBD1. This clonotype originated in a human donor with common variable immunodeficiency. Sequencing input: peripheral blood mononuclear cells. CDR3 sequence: CASSTQGAAREQYF. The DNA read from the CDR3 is TGTGCCAGTAGTACACAGGGGGCGGCTCGCGAG. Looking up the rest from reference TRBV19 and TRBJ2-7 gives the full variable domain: DGGITQSPKYLFRKEGQNVTLSCEQNLNHDAMYWYRQDPGQGLRLIYYSQIVNDFQKGDIAEGYSVSREKKESFPLTVTSAQKNPTAFYLCASSTQGAAREQYFGPGTRLTVT.